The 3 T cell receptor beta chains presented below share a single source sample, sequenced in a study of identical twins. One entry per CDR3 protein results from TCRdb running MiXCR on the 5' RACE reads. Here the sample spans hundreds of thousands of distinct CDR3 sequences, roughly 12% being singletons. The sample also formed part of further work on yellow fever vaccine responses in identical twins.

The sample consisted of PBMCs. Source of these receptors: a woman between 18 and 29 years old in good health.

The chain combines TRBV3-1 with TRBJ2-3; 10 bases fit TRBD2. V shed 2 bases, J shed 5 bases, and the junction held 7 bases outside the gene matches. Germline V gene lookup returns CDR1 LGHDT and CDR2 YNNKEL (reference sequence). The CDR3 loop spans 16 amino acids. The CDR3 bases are TGTGCCAGCAGCCAACCGGGACTAGCGAAGGGAGATACGCAGTATTTT. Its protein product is CASSQPGLAKGDTQYF.

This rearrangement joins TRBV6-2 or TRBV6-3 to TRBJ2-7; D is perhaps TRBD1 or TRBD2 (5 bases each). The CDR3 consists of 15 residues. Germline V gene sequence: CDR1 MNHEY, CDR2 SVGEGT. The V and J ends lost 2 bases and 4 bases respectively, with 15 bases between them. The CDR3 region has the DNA TGTGCCAGCAGTTACGGTTCCCAGGGCGGGTACGAGCAGTACGTC. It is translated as CASSYGSQGGYEQYV.

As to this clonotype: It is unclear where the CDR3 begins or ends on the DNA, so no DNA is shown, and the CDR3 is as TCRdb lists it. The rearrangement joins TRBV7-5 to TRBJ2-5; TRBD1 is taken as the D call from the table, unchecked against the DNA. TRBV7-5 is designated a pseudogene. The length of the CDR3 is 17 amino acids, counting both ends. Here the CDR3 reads CISVSEALDRDAETQYF.